The clone carrying this T cell receptor beta chain was seen more than once but under ten times. Its matching antigen is unknown. These data originate in a study of a mutant IDH1 vaccine in newly diagnosed glioma. V lost 5 bases and J lost 4, with 17 bases in between. This CDR3 spans 16 amino acids. CDR1 and CDR2 (germline): SGHVS, FNYEAQ. Assay used: immunoSEQ multiplex PCR; TCRdb lists only in-frame clones, some missing. Here the sample spans 34,000 or so clones, roughly 77% being singletons. Time point meaning: week 35, safety follow-up. In the vaccine, a single dose held 300 ug of the mutant IDH1 20-mer peptide, along with topical imiquimod.

The chain recombines TRBV7-6 with TRBJ1-4, with a tentative D call TRBD1 (5 bases). The specimen comprised PBMCs, sampled from a glioma patient whose treatment included an IDH1 peptide vaccine. The clonotype was recovered from a man aged 25-45 years with glioma. The CDR3 DNA reads as TGTGCCAGCAGCGCTGGGGTTCCGAGGGGTAATGAAAAACTGTTTTTT. Its translation: CASSAGVPRGNEKLFF.